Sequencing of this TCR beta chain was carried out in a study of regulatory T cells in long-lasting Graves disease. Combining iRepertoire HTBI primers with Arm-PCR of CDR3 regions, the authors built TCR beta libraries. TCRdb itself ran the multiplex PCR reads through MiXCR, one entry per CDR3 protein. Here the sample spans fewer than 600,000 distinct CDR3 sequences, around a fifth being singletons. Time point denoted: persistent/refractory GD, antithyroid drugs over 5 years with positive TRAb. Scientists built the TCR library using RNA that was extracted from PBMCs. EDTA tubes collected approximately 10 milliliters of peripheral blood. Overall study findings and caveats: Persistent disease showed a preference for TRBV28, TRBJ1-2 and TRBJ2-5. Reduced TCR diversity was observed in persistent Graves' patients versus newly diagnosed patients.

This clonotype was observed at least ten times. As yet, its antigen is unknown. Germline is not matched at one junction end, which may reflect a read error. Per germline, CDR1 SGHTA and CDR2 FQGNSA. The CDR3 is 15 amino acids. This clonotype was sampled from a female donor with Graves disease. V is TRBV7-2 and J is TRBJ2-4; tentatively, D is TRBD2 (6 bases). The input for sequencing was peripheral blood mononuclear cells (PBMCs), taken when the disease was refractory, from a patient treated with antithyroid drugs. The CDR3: CASSQDGTEKNIQYF. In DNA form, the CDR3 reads TGCGCCAGCAGCCAAGACGGGACTGAGAAAAACATTCAGTACTTC.